This T cell receptor (beta chain) was identified in a study of blood T cell repertoires in COVID-19. The CDR3 runs to 17 residues. The germline V gene encodes CDR1 LGHNA and CDR2 YSLEER. Trimming removed 3 bases from V and 3 bases from J; junction bases left unmatched: 12. TCRdb's copy holds only in-frame clones and misses some; the assay was immunoSEQ multiplex PCR. The sample lists approximately 100,000 clones, roughly 72% occurring once. The sequenced material came from peripheral blood. The receptor comes from an elderly man with acute or convalescent COVID-19. The genes are TRBV4-3 and TRBJ2-3; 7 nucleotides match TRBD2. CDR3 loop: CASSQDPPTSSTDTQYF. The CDR3 DNA reads TGCGCCAGCAGCCAGGACCCCCCGACTAGCTCGACAGATACGCAGTATTTT.